This T cell receptor (beta chain) was sequenced in a study of OX40 agonist ivuxolimab in advanced cancers. Study summary: Head and neck, renal cell, melanoma or hepatocellular carcinoma were the cancers that dose-escalation patients had. Overall study findings and caveats: Among patients with partial responses at 0.1-3.0 mg/kg, clonal expansion was among the lowest.

The V gene's germline CDR1 is LNHDA and CDR2 SQIVND (reference sequence). The J segment lost 8 bases and the V segment lost 4 bases, leaving 8 bases of the junction unmatched. This CDR3 region has 15 residues. As to this clone: Its target is unknown.

Sequencing used immunoSEQ multiplex PCR; TCRdb keeps in-frame clones, though not all of them. The table records more than 45,000 clones, about nine tenths of them present only once. Material: CD4+ or CD8+ T cells sorted from blood, obtained in a trial of the OX40 agonist ivuxolimab. The TCR was taken from an adult with an advanced solid tumor such as melanoma, head and neck, liver or kidney cancer. V and J are TRBV19 and TRBJ1-4; 9 bases match TRBD1. CDR3 in DNA: TGTGCCAGTAGTACGACCGGGACAGGGAACGAAAAACTGTTTTTT. Its translation: CASSTTGTGNEKLFF.